This TCR beta chain stems from a study of cytomegalovirus exposure and HLA in healthy donors. The CDR3 spans 17 residues. V shed 6 bases, J shed 1 base, and the junction held 15 bases outside the gene matches. Per germline, CDR1 SGHDT and CDR2 YYEEEE. Study-level results: Most observed TCR sequences were rare, whereas some public TCRs were detected in many donors. Productive rates of about 90% or about 30% were seen for most TCR beta V segments in an earlier analysis.

This clone was observed a handful of times. What it recognizes is unknown. The PCR had 60 Vbeta and 13 Jbeta primers. Sequenced by immunoSEQ multiplex PCR; TCRdb stores in-frame clones only, minus some. The table has more than 95,000 clones, around 62% seen once. Sequenced material: PBMCs. This chain uses TRBV5-6 with TRBJ1-1, with 7 bases fitting TRBD1. The sequence derives from a middle-aged woman in good health and CMV-seropositive. This CDR3 reads CASTPSRGQAGNTEAFF. Here the CDR3 DNA reads TGTGCCAGCACCCCTAGCAGAGGACAGGCCGGGAACACTGAAGCTTTCTTT.